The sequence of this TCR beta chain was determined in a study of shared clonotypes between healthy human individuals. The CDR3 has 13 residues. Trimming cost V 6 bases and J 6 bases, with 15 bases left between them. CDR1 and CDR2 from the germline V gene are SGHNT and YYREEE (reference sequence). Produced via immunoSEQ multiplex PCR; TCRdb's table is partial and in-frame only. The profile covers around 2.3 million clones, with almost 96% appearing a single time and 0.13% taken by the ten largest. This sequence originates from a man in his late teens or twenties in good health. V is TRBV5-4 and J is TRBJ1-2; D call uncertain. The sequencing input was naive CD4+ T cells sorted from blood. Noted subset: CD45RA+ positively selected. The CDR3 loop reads CASIAGDSNGYTF. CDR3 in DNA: TGTGCCAGCATCGCGGGAGATTCCAATGGCTACACCTTC.